A single T cell receptor (beta chain) is shown here with its context. No antigen is known for it. The sample comes from a study of monozygotic twins with cystic fibrosis. The study's findings and limits: No link emerged between shared CDR3 counts and age, concordance or severity. Monozygotic CF twin pairs shared significantly more nucleotide-identical clonotypes than unrelated CF individuals did. Median Simpson clonality of approximately 0.0088 suggested naive T cells predominated. V usage most resembled the co-twin in 13 of 16 pairs.

Trimming pared 5 bases from V and 10 bases from J, leaving 12 bases between. The germline V gene has CDR1 SQVTM and CDR2 ANQGSEA. The CDR3 spans 12 residues. Sequenced by immunoSEQ multiplex PCR; TCRdb stores in-frame clones only, minus some. This sample carries thousands of clones, roughly 96% of them seen once, and the ten largest clones take approximately 2.9%. The genes are TRBV29-1 and TRBJ1-6; D gene ambiguous. The sample consisted of blood. The clonotype was recovered from a boy under 10 years old with cystic fibrosis. The CDR3 DNA sequence: TGCAGCGTTTCGGACGTGGGCTCACCCCTCCACTTT. Translating gives CSVSDVGSPLHF.